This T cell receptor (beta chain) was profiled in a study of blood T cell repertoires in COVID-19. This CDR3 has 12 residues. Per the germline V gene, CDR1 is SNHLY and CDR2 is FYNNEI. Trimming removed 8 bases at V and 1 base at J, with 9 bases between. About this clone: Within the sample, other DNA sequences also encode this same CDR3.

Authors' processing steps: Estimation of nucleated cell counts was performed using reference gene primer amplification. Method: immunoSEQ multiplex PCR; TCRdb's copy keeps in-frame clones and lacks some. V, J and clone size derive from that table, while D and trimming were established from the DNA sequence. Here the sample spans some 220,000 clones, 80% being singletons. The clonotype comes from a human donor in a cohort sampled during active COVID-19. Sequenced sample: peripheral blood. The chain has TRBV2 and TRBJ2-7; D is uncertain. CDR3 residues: CASRRSSYEQYF. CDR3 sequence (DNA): TGTGCCAGCCGTCGTAGTTCCTACGAGCAGTACTTC.